These T cell receptor beta chains were read from a single sample in a study of blood T cell repertoires in COVID-19. Profiled with immunoSEQ multiplex PCR; TCRdb holds only in-frame clones, not every one. The data contain hundreds of thousands of clones, approximately 85% of them singletons. The sequencing sample was made of PBMCs or T cells enriched from blood (not recorded which). The receptors derive from a woman in her fifties or sixties with acute COVID-19. CDR3s leave out the opening cysteine and the closing phenylalanine or tryptophan. The D gene is left open where the match is weak.

V: TRBV7-9
J: TRBJ1-2
D: -
CDR3: ASSSIGQTANYGYT

V: TRBV7-9
J: TRBJ1-1
D: -
CDR3: ASSLAPTGAVTEAF

V: TRBV25-1
J: TRBJ2-7
D: TRBD2
CDR3: ASSDVQRGSYEQY

V: TRBV18
J: TRBJ2-5
D: TRBD1
CDR3: ASSPGQKETQY

V: TRBV6-5
J: TRBJ2-1
D: TRBD1
CDR3: ASSSRQGSYNEQF

V: TRBV7-9
J: TRBJ1-2
D: -
CDR3: ASSLDAGDGYT

V: TRBV7-8
J: TRBJ2-7
D: TRBD1
CDR3: ASSRTGGSYEQY

V: TRBV30
J: TRBJ2-2
D: -
CDR3: AWDRTENTGELF

V: TRBV9
J: TRBJ2-7
D: -
CDR3: ASSPSTFSTYEQY

V: TRBV19
J: TRBJ1-1
D: TRBD1
CDR3: ASSSRQGLNTEAF

V: TRBV6-2/TRBV6-3
J: TRBJ1-5
D: -
CDR3: ASSYIGAANQPQH

V: TRBV4-2
J: TRBJ1-2
D: -
CDR3: ASSQEGGQGYT

V: TRBV19
J: TRBJ1-1
D: TRBD1
CDR3: ASRDRGNTEAF

V: TRBV11-2
J: TRBJ1-1
D: -
CDR3: ASSLPTARITEAF

V: TRBV6-5
J: TRBJ1-5
D: -
CDR3: ATSGQIRQPQH

V: TRBV5-1
J: TRBJ1-2
D: TRBD1
CDR3: ASSRDNPGQGANRPYGYT

V: TRBV18
J: TRBJ2-5
D: -
CDR3: ASSPPAPQETQY

V: TRBV19
J: TRBJ1-1
D: TRBD1
CDR3: ASSIRTGMNTEAF

V: TRBV19
J: TRBJ2-7
D: -
CDR3: ASTLSNHRTWEQY

V: TRBV9
J: TRBJ2-2
D: -
CDR3: ASSATGLGGDTGELF

V: TRBV12-3/TRBV12-4
J: TRBJ2-5
D: -
CDR3: ASSLGTQETQY

V: TRBV7-8
J: TRBJ2-5
D: TRBD2
CDR3: ASSSRLAGQETQY

V: TRBV28
J: TRBJ2-1
D: TRBD2
CDR3: ASSLAGASLNEQF

V: TRBV3-1/TRBV3-2
J: TRBJ1-2
D: -
CDR3: ASSQTQGSGYT

V: TRBV7-2
J: TRBJ1-5
D: -
CDR3: ASSYQGGIDNQPQH

V: TRBV7-3
J: TRBJ1-5
D: -
CDR3: ASSPEGNQPQH

V: TRBV7-2
J: TRBJ1-5
D: TRBD1
CDR3: ASRAGTGGAYSNQPQH

V: TRBV25-1
J: TRBJ1-3
D: -
CDR3: ASSAGLSSGNTIY

V: TRBV6-6
J: TRBJ1-2
D: TRBD1
CDR3: ASSQGDRGNYGYT